These 2 T cell receptor beta chains were sequenced from one sample in a study of post-analysis software for immune sequencing data. The study, taken as a whole, reports: A handful of TRBV segments were significantly more frequent in patients than in controls. TRBV5-6, TRBV5-1 and TRBV20-1 were among these segments.

No antigen is known for these receptors. Unique-molecular-identifier-tagged TCR beta cDNA libraries were used. In TCRdb, the PCR reads were re-called with MiXCR into one record per CDR3 protein. The sample includes 800,000 to 950,000 distinct CDR3 sequences, under 70% of them seen just once. Specimen: blood. These receptors originate from a girl aged 5 to 17 with multiple sclerosis.

The V and J genes are TRBV11-2 and TRBJ2-1; tentatively, D is TRBD1 (5 bases). Germline V CDR1 and CDR2: SGHAT, FQNNGV. The CDR3 runs 14 residues. V was trimmed by 1 base and J by 6 bases, leaving 10 bases between them. CDR3 region: CASSLVVGPNEQFF. CDR3 DNA: TGTGCCAGCAGCTTAGTGGTGGGGCCCAATGAGCAGTTCTTC.

The chain is built from TRBV12-3 or TRBV12-4 and TRBJ2-7, with TRBD2 identical over 7 bases. The CDR3 contains 14 residues. The V segment lost 6 bases and the J segment 3 bases; nucleotides outside the gene matches: 8. DNA of the CDR3: TGTGCCAGCAGACCAACTAGCGTGAGCTACGAGCAGTACTTC. It specifies CASRPTSVSYEQYF.